This section outlines one T cell receptor (beta chain) sequence together with its context. The antigen is not known. CD4+ cells underwent separation, giving CD45RA+ naive and CD45RA-negative memory subsets. This specimen belongs to a study of shared clonotypes between healthy human individuals. CDR1 LNHDA and CDR2 SQIVND come from the germline V gene (reference sequence). This CDR3 is built from 15 residues. The trim removed 6 bases at V and 4 bases at J, leaving 12 bases unmatched. Whole-study results and caveats: Apart from blood, nothing was sampled; tissue repertoires likely differ. A handful of donors had 5% to 6.5% of their naive CD4 clonotypes in common. The represented genetic and exposure-history diversity was limited by the small number of donors.

Repertoires were generated with immunoSEQ multiplex PCR, while TCRdb's copy carries only in-frame clones and drops some. Seen here are under 600,000 clones, about 97% observed once, and the top ten hold about 0.06%. The V and J genes are TRBV19 and TRBJ2-7, with TRBD2 matching 7 bases. The TCR originated in a woman in her thirties in good health. What was sequenced was naive CD4+ T cells sorted from blood. Described subset: CD45RA+ positively selected. The CDR3 nucleotides read TGTGCCAGTAGCCAAAGCCGAGCGGGACCTTACGAGCAGTACTTC. This encodes CASSQSRAGPYEQYF. Supplemented by reference TRBV19 and TRBJ2-7, the full variable domain reads DGGITQSPKYLFRKEGQNVTLSCEQNLNHDAMYWYRQDPGQGLRLIYYSQIVNDFQKGDIAEGYSVSREKKESFPLTVTSAQKNPTAFYLCASSQSRAGPYEQYFGPGTRLTVT.